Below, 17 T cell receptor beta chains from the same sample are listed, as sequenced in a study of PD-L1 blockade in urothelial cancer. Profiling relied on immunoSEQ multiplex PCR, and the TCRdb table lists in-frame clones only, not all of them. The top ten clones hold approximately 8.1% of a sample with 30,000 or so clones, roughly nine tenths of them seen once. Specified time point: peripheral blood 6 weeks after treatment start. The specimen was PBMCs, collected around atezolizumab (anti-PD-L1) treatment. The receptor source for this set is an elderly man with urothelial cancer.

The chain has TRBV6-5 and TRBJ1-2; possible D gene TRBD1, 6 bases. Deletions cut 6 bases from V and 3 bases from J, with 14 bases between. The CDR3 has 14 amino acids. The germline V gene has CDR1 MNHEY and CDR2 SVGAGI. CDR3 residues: CASRPRDNYYGYTF. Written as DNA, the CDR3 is TGTGCCAGCAGGCCTCGGGACAACTACTATGGCTACACCTTC.

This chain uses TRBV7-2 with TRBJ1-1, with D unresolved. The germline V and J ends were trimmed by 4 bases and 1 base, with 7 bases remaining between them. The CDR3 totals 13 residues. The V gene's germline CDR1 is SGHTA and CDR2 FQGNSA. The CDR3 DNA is TGTGCCAGCAGCTACCAGGAGAACACTGAAGCTTTCTTT. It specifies CASSYQENTEAFF.

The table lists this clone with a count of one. The CDR3 is CASSPPQGNYGYTF. CDR3 sequence (DNA): TGTGCCAGCTCACCACCTCAGGGGAACTATGGCTACACCTTC. The J gene is TRBJ1-2, the V gene TRBV18; D possibly corresponds to TRBD1 (6 bases). CDR1 is KGHSH, CDR2 LQKENI, per germline. The ends were cut back, 0 bases at V and 2 bases at J, with 7 bases in the middle. This CDR3 spans 14 amino acids.

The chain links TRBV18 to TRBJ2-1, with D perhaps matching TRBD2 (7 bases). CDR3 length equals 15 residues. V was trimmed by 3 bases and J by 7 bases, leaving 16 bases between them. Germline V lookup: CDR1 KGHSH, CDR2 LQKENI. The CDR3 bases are TGTGCCAGCTCACCCACGGGGGGCTTGGTTAATGAGCAGTTCTTC. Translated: CASSPTGGLVNEQFF.

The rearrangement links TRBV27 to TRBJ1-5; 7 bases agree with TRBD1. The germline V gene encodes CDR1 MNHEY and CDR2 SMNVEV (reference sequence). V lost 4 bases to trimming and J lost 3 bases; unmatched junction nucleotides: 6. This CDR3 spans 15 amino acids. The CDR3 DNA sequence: TGTGCCAGCAGTTCGGGACAGTCCAACAATCAGCCCCAGCATTTT. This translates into CASSSGQSNNQPQHF.

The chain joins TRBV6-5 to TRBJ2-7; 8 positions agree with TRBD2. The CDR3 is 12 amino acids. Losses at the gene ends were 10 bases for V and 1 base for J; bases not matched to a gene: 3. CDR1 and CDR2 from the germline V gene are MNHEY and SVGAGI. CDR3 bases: TGTGCCAAGACTAGCGAGTCCTACGAGCAGTACTTC. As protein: CAKTSESYEQYF.

The CDR3 sequence is CASSSTRQFNQPQHF. The CDR3, as DNA: TGTGCCAGCAGCTCAACCCGACAGTTTAATCAGCCCCAGCATTTT. The chain uses TRBV5-6 and TRBJ1-5; perhaps TRBD1 as D (5 bases). Germline loops: CDR1 SGHDT, CDR2 YYEEEE. With 3 bases removed from V and 4 bases from J, the gap between germline ends came to 14 bases. The CDR3 extends over 15 amino acids.

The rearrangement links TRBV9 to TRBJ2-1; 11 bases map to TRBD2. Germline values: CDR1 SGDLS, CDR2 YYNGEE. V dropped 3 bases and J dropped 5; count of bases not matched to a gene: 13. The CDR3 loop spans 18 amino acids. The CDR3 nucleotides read TGTGCCAGCAGCGGCCCTCTAGCGGGAGGAACCCCCCACAATGAGCAGTTCTTC. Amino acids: CASSGPLAGGTPHNEQFF.

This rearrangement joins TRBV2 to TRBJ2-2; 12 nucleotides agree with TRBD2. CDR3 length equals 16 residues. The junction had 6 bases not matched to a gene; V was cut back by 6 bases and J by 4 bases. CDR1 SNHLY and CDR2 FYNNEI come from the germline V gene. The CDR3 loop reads CASSSRTSGVTGELFF. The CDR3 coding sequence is TGTGCCAGCAGCTCCAGGACTAGCGGGGTCACCGGGGAGCTGTTTTTT.

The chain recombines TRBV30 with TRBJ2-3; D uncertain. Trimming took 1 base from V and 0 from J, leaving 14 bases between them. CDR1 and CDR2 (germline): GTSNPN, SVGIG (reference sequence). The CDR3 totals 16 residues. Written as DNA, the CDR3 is TGTGCCTGGAGTGGATCCTGGGCAGCTAGCACAGATACGCAGTATTTT. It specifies CAWSGSWAASTDTQYF.

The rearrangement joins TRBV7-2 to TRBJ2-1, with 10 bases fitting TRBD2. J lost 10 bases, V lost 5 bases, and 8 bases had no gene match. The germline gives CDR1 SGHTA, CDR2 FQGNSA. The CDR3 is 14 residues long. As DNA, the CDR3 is TGTGCCAGCAGCCACCAAACGACTAGCGGGGAGCAGTTCTTC. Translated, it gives CASSHQTTSGEQFF. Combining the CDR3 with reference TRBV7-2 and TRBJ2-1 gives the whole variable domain GAGVSQSPSNKVTEKGKDVELRCDPISGHTALYWYRQSLGQGLEFLIYFQGNSAPDKSGLPSDRFSAERTGGSVSTLTIQRTQQEDSAVYLCASSHQTTSGEQFFGPGTRLTVL.

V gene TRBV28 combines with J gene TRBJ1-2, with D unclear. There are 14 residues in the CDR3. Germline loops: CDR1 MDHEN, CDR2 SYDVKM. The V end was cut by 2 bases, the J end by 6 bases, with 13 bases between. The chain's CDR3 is CASSLERIPHGYTF. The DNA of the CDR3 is TGTGCCAGCAGTTTAGAGAGGATACCCCATGGCTACACCTTC.

CDR3 loop: CASGRLAGFDEQYF. CDR3 sequence (DNA): TGTGCCAGTGGCAGACTAGCGGGATTCGACGAGCAGTACTTC. The genes are TRBV5-4 and TRBJ2-7, with 11 bases fitting TRBD2. Looked up from germline, CDR1 is SGHNT and CDR2 is YYREEE (reference sequence). The CDR3 has 14 amino acids. J gave up 5 bases and V 8 bases, and 9 bases lay outside the gene matches.

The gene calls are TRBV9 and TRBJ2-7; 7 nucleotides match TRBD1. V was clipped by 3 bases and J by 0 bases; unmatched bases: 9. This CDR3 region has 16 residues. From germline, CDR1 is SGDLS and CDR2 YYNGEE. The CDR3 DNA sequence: TGTGCCAGCAGCGCCGACTCCGGGACAGTCTCCTACGAGCAGTACTTC. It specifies CASSADSGTVSYEQYF.

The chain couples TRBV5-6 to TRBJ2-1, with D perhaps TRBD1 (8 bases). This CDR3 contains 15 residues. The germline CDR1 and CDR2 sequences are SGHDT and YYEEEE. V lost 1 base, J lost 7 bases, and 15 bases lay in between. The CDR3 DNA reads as TGTGCCAGCAGCTTGCTTGGACAGGGAGGGAATGAGCAGTTCTTC. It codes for CASSLLGQGGNEQFF.

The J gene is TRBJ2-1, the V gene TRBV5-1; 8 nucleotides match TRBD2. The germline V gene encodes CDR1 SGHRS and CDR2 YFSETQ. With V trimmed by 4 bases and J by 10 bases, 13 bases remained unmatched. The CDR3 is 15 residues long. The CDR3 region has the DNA TGCGCCAGCAGCCCCGGACTTGCGGGAGGTGTCGAGCAGTTCTTC. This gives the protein CASSPGLAGGVEQFF.

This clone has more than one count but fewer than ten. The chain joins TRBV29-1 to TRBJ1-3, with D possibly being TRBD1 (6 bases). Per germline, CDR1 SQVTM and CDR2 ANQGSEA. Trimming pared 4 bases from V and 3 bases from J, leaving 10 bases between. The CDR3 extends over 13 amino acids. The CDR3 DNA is TGCAGCGTTGGGCAGGGGCGTGGAAACACCATATATTTT. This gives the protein CSVGQGRGNTIYF.